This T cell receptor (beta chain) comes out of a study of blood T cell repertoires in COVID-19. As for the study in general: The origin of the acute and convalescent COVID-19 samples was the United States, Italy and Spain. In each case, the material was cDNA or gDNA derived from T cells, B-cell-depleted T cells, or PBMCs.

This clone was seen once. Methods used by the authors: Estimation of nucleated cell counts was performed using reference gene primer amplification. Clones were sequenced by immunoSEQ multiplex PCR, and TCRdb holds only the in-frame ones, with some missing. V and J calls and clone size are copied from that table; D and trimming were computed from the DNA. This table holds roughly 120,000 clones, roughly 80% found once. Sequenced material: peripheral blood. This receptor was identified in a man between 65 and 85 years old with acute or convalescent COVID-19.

The CDR3 region is CASTRGSSYEQYF. The CDR3 nucleotides read TGTGCCAGCACCCGGGGGAGCTCCTACGAGCAGTACTTC. The V call is TRBV5-4, the J call TRBJ2-7; TRBD2 might be the D (6 bases). The CDR3 length is 13 residues. Per the germline V gene, CDR1 is SGHNT and CDR2 is YYREEE (reference sequence). Deletions cut 6 bases from V and 0 bases from J, with 10 bases between.